The 3 T cell receptor beta chains given below trace back to one sample, sequenced in a study of T cells in Graves' hyperthyroidism and ophthalmopathy. Amplified TCR beta CDR3 regions came from RNA transcripts. The TCR CDR3 first-round RT-PCR relied on the HTBI primer set. In TCRdb, the multiplex PCR reads were re-called with MiXCR into one record per CDR3 protein. The sample gives hundreds of thousands of distinct CDR3 sequences, about half of which show up once; 8.2% is in the top ten. The specimen was peripheral blood or thyroid tissue (not recorded which). These receptors were obtained from a woman younger than 35 with Graves' hyperthyroidism.

This clonotype was recorded a few times. The V call is TRBV24-1, the J call TRBJ2-2; possibly TRBD2 for D (6 bases). With 12 bases removed from V and 3 bases from J, the gap between germline ends came to 19 bases. CDR1 is KGHDR and CDR2 is SFDVKD in the germline V gene. This CDR3 region has 15 residues. CDR3 bases: TGTGCCTCCGGCGCGGGGAGAGGGTACACCGGGGAGCTGTTTTTT. It is translated as CASGAGRGYTGELFF.

In its sample, this clonotype was seen once. V is TRBV24-1 and J is TRBJ1-2, with D unresolved. The CDR3 covers 11 residues. Germline CDR1 reads KGHDR; CDR2 reads SFDVKD. Trimming removed 3 bases from V and 8 bases from J, with 6 bases in between. CDR3 sequence reads: CATSDVSGYTF. The CDR3 DNA reads as TGTGCCACCAGTGATGTCAGCGGCTACACCTTC.

This clonotype has only a few counts. The chain carries TRBV6-5 and TRBJ1-1, with D perhaps matching TRBD1 (6 bases). The CDR3 contains 13 residues. V shed 6 bases and J shed 11 bases, with 19 bases lying between them. Germline V gene lookup returns CDR1 MNHEY and CDR2 SVGAGI. Written as DNA, the CDR3 is TGTGCCAGCAGCCGGACAGCCTCTCCGCGGGCTTTCTTT. Protein: CASSRTASPRAFF.